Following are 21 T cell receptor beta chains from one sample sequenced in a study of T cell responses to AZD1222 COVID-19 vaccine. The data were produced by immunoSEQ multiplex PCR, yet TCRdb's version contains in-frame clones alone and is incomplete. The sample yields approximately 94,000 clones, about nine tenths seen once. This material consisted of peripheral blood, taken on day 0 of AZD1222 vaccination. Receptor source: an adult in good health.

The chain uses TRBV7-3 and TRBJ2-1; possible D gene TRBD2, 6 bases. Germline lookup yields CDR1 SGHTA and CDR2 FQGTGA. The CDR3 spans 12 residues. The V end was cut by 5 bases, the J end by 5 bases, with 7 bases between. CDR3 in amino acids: CASSTGDNEQFF. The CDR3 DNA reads TGTGCCAGCAGCACGGGAGACAATGAGCAGTTCTTC.

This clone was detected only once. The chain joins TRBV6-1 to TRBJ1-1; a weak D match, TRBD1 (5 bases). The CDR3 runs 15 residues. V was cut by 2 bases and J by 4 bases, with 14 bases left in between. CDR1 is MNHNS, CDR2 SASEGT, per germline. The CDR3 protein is CASSELGQGSTEAFF. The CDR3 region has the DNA TGTGCCAGCAGTGAATTGGGGCAGGGTTCCACTGAAGCTTTCTTT.

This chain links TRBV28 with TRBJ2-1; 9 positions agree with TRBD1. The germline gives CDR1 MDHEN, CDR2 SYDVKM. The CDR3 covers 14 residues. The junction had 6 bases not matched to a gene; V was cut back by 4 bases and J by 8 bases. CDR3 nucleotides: TGTGCCAGCAGTTCCCGGGACAGGGCTGATGAGCAGTTCTTC. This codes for CASSSRDRADEQFF.

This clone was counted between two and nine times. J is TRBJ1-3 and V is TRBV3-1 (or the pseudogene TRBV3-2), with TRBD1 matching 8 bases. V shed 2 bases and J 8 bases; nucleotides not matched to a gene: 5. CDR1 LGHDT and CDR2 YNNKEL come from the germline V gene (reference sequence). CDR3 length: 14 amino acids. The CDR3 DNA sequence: TGTGCCAGCAGCCAACGGACAGGGTTGGACACCATATATTTT. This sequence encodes CASSQRTGLDTIYF.

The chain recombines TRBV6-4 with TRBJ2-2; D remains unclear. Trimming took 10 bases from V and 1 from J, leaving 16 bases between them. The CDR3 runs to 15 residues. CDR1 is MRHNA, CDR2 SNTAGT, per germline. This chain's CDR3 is CATSKGEQNTGELFF. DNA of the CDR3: TGTGCCACCTCCAAAGGCGAACAGAACACCGGGGAGCTGTTTTTT.

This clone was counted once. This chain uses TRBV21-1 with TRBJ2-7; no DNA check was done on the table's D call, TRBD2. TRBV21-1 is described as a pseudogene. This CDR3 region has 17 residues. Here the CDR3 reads CASSKALIVTGSYEQYF. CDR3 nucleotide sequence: TGTGCCAGCAGCAAAGCGCTTATAGTAACCGGGTCCTACGAGCAGTACTTC.

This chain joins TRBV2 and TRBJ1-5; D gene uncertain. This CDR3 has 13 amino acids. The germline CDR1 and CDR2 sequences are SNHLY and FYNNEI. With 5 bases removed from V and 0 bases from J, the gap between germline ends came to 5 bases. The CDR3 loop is CASSPNSNQPQHF. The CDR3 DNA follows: TGTGCCAGCAGTCCAAATAGCAATCAGCCCCAGCATTTT.

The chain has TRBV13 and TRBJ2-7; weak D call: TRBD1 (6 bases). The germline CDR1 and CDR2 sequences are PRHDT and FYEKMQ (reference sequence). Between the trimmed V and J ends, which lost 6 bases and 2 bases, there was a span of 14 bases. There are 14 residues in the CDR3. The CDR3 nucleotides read TGTGCCAGCAGGGACACCAGGACAGCCTACGAGCAGTACTTC. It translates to CASRDTRTAYEQYF.

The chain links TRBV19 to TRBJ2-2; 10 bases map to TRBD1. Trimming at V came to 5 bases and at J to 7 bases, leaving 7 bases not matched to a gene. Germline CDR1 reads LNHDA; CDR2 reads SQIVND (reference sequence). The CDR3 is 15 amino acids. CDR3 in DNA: TGTGCCAGTAGTGCGACAGGGGGCTCTCGCGGGGAGCTGTTTTTT. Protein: CASSATGGSRGELFF.

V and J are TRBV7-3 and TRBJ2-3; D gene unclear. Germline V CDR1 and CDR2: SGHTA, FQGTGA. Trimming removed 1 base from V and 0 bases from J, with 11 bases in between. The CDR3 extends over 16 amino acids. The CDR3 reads CASSLSHLGSTDTQYF. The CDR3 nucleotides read TGTGCCAGCAGCTTAAGCCACCTTGGTAGCACAGATACGCAGTATTTT.

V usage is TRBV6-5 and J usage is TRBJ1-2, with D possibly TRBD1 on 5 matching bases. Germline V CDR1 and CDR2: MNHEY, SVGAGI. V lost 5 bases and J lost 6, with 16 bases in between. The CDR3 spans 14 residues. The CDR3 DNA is TGTGCCAGCAGTAGGACAAGGACATGGAATGGCTACACCTTC. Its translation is CASSRTRTWNGYTF.

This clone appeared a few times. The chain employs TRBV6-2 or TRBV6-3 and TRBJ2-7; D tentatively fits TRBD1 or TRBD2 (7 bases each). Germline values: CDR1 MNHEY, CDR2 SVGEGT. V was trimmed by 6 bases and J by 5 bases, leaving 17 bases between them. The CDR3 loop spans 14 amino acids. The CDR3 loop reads CASSRWEGAHEQYF. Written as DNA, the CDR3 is TGTGCCAGCAGCCGGTGGGAGGGGGCCCACGAGCAGTACTTC.

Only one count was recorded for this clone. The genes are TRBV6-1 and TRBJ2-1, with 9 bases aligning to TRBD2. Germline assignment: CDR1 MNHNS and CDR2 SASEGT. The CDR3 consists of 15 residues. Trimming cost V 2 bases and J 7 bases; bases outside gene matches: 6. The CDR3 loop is CASSEIASGTNEQFF. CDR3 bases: TGTGCCAGCAGTGAAATAGCTAGCGGGACGAATGAGCAGTTCTTC.

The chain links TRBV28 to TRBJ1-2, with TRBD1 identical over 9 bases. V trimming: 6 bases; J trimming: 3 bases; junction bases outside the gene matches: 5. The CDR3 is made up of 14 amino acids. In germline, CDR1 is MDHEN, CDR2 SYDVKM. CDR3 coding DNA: TGTGCCAGCAGGACAGGGGGTGAACACTATGGCTACACCTTC. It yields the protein CASRTGGEHYGYTF.

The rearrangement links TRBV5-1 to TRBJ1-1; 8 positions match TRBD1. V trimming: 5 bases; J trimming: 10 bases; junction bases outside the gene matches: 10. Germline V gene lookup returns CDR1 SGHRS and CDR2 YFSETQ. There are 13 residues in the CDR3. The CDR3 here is CASRPGQADPAFF. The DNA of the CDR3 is TGCGCCAGCAGGCCGGGACAGGCCGACCCAGCTTTCTTT.

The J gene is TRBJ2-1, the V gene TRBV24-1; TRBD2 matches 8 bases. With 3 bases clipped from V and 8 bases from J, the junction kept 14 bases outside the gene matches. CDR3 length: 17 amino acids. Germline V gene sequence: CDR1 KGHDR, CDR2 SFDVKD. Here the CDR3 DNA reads TGTGCCACCAGTGATCCGCTTAGCGGGACACTCGTCGATGAGCAGTTCTTC. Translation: CATSDPLSGTLVDEQFF.

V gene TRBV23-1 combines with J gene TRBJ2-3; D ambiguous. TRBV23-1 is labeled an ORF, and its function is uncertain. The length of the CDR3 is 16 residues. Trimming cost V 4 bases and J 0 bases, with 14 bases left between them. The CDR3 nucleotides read TGCGCCAGCAGTCGCGACTCCGCATCTAGCACAGATACGCAGTATTTT. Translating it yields CASSRDSASSTDTQYF.

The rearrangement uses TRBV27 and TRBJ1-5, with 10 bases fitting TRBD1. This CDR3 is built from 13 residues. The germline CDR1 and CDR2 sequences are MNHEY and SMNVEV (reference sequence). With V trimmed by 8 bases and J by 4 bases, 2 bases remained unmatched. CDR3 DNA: TGTGCCAGCGCGGACAGGGGGAATCAGCCCCAGCATTTT. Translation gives CASADRGNQPQHF.

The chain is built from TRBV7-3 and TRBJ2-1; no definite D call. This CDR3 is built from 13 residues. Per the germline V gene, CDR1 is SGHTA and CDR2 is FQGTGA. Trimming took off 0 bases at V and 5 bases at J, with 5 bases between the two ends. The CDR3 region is CASSLTRDNEQFF. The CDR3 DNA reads TGTGCCAGCAGCTTAACGAGAGACAATGAGCAGTTCTTC.

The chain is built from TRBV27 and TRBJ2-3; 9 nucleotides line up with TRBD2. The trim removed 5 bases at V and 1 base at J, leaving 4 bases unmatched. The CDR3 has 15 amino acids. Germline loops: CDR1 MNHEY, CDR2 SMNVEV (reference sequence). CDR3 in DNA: TGTGCCAGCAGTCCCTGGACTAGCGGCACAGATACGCAGTATTTT. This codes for CASSPWTSGTDTQYF.

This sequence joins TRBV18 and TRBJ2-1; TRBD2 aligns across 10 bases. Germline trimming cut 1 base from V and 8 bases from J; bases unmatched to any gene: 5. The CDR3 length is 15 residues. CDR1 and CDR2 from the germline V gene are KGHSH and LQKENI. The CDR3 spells CASSPLASGSDEQFF. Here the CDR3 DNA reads TGTGCCAGCTCACCACTTGCTAGCGGGAGCGATGAGCAGTTCTTC.